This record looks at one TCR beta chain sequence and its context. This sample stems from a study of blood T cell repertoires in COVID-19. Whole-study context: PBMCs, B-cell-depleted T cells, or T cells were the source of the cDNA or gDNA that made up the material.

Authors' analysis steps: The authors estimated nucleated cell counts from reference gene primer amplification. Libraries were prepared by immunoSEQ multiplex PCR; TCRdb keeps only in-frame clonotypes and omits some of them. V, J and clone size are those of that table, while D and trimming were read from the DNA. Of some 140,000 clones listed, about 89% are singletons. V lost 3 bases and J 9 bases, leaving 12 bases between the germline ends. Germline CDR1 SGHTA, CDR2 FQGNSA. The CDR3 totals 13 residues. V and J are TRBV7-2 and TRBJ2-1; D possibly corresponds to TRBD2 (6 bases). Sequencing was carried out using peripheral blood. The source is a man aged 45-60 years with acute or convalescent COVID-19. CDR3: CASSLVSGGEQFF. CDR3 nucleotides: TGTGCCAGCAGCTTGGTTAGCGGCGGTGAGCAGTTCTTC.